A single sample is the source of the 18 T cell receptor beta chains below, sequenced in a study of neurological immune-mediated disorders (dated by TCRdb to about 2019). Libraries were constructed by 5' RACE. TCRdb names Illumina HiSeq 2500 as the instrument used. In-frame beta chains were kept once TCRdb had trimmed the public reads at Q25 with fastp and called clones with MiXCR. Rows merge per CDR3 protein into single entries with the most common DNA and genes. Here the sample has over 20,000 distinct CDR3 sequences; more than 9% occur a single time. About 20% of the sample goes to the ten largest clones. Sequenced: PBMCs. The receptors stem from a woman aged 60-70 years with HTLV-1-associated myelopathy (HAM/TSP).

This clonotype has ten or more counts. The chain links TRBV5-1 to TRBJ1-4; the match to TRBD1 covers 7 bases. The germline V gene has CDR1 SGHRS and CDR2 YFSETQ. The CDR3 sequence is 14 residues long. Trimming at V came to 4 bases and at J to 7 bases, leaving 7 bases not matched to a gene. Here the CDR3 reads CASSDRAGGEKLFF. The CDR3 coding sequence is TGCGCCAGCAGCGACAGGGCCGGAGGTGAAAAACTGTTTTTT.

This clonotype appeared many times. The rearrangement links TRBV5-1 to TRBJ1-1, with 7 bases aligning to TRBD1. J was trimmed by 1 base and V by 4 bases; bases with no gene match: 4. In germline, CDR1 is SGHRS, CDR2 YFSETQ. The CDR3 is 14 amino acids. For the CDR3, the DNA is TGCGCCAGCAGCACCCGACAGGGGAACACTGAAGCTTTCTTT. Translating gives CASSTRQGNTEAFF.

This clonotype was found many times. The V call is TRBV20-1, the J call TRBJ2-7; a weak D match, TRBD2 (5 bases). The CDR3 runs 11 residues. V was cut by 3 bases and J by 3 bases, with 6 bases left in between. In germline, CDR1 is DFQATT, CDR2 SNEGSKA (reference sequence). CDR3: CSARSGYEQYF. In DNA, the CDR3 is TGCAGTGCTAGGAGCGGCTACGAGCAGTACTTC.

The V and J genes are TRBV20-1 and TRBJ2-1; D unclear. The CDR3 extends over 13 amino acids. Germline CDR1 is DFQATT and CDR2 is SNEGSKA (reference sequence). V lost 6 bases and J 4 bases, leaving 13 bases between the germline ends. The CDR3: CSADPRRYNEQFF. CDR3 DNA: TGCAGTGCCGACCCGAGACGGTACAATGAGCAGTTCTTC.

This clonotype has a count of ten or more. This chain links TRBV20-1 with TRBJ2-3, with 8 bases that match TRBD2. This CDR3 contains 16 residues. Germline CDR1 is DFQATT and CDR2 is SNEGSKA (reference sequence). J lost 1 base, V lost 3 bases, and 9 bases had no gene match. In DNA, the CDR3 is TGCAGTGCTAGTAGTAGGGTGACTAGCGGCACAGATACGCAGTATTTT. Its translation is CSASSRVTSGTDTQYF.

This clonotype was found many times. As DNA, the CDR3 is TGTGCCAGCAGCTTTAACAGGGACACTGAAGCTTTCTTT. Its translation is CASSFNRDTEAFF. The V call is TRBV7-2, the J call TRBJ1-1; possible D gene TRBD1, 6 bases. This CDR3 spans 13 amino acids. The germline CDR1 and CDR2 sequences are SGHTA and FQGNSA. The ends were cut back, 3 bases at V and 3 bases at J, with 8 bases in the middle.

This clonotype was counted ten times or more. The J gene is TRBJ2-1, the V gene TRBV5-6; tentatively, D is TRBD1 or TRBD2 (6 bases each). This CDR3 region has 16 residues. Trimming took 4 bases from V and 4 from J, leaving 18 bases between them. Germline CDR1 SGHDT, CDR2 YYEEEE. The CDR3 loop is CASSERGTPKYNEQFF. The CDR3 coding sequence is TGTGCCAGCAGCGAGCGCGGGACACCGAAATACAATGAGCAGTTCTTC.

This clonotype was counted many times. The J gene is TRBJ2-7, the V gene TRBV12-3 or TRBV12-4; D is undetermined. CDR3 length: 13 residues. The V end was cut by 1 base, the J end by 10 bases, with 14 bases between. The chain's CDR3 is CASSLVSPYGQYF. DNA of the CDR3: TGTGCCAGCAGTTTAGTTAGCCCCTACGGACAGTACTTC.

Ten or more counts support this clonotype. The chain has TRBV5-1 and TRBJ2-3; 12 bases are a match to TRBD2. Germline values: CDR1 SGHRS, CDR2 YFSETQ. The ends lost 3 bases at V and 4 bases at J; junction bases unmatched: 6. The CDR3 extends over 16 amino acids. CDR3 bases: TGCGCCAGCAGCTCTCTGACTAGCGGGGGTCCAGATACGCAGTATTTT. Its protein is CASSSLTSGGPDTQYF.

The table lists this clonotype with many counts. This chain uses TRBV12-3 or TRBV12-4 with TRBJ1-3; D may be TRBD1 (5 bases). V gave up 1 base and J gave up 10 bases, with 11 bases separating them. The CDR3 covers 13 residues. CDR3 DNA: TGTGCCAGCAGTTTAGGCCACGGGGGGACCATATATTTT. This encodes CASSLGHGGTIYF.

This clonotype was seen ten or more times. The chain has TRBV29-1 and TRBJ2-2; D is undetermined. Trimming pared 3 bases from V and 1 base from J, leaving 6 bases between. Looked up from germline, CDR1 is SQVTM and CDR2 is ANQGSEA. This CDR3 region has 13 residues. CDR3 sequence (DNA): TGCAGCGTTGACATGTGGAACACCGGGGAGCTGTTTTTT. Translated: CSVDMWNTGELFF.

This clonotype came up many times. The chain combines TRBV5-1 with TRBJ2-2, with D perhaps being TRBD1 or TRBD2 (5 bases each). Germline CDR1 SGHRS, CDR2 YFSETQ. The CDR3 covers 15 residues. Trimming removed 4 bases at V and 6 bases at J, with 16 bases between. CDR3 protein: CASSPGAASPGELFF. As DNA, the CDR3 is TGCGCCAGCAGCCCCGGGGCCGCCTCACCCGGGGAGCTGTTTTTT.

This clonotype was counted ten times or more. The rearrangement joins TRBV20-1 to TRBJ1-3, with 7 bases that match TRBD1. This CDR3 spans 15 amino acids. Germline V lookup: CDR1 DFQATT, CDR2 SNEGSKA (reference sequence). The junction had 8 bases not matched to a gene; V was cut back by 0 bases and J by 6 bases. DNA for the CDR3: TGCAGTGCTAGAGATTGGAGACAGGGCGAAAACACCATATATTTT. Amino acid sequence: CSARDWRQGENTIYF.

This clonotype was detected ten times or more. This sequence joins TRBV3-1 and TRBJ2-5; D ambiguous. Germline V CDR1 and CDR2: LGHDT, YNNKEL (reference sequence). V dropped 1 base and J dropped 0 bases, with 6 bases sitting between them. This CDR3 comprises 14 residues. CDR3 sequence (DNA): TGTGCCAGCAGCCAAGGGTCGTACCAAGAGACCCAGTACTTC. The encoded protein is CASSQGSYQETQYF.

This clonotype was detected ten times or more. One end of the junction varies from germline; a read error may be responsible. The chain couples TRBV7-7 to TRBJ2-1, with no clear D. Germline CDR1 SSHAT, CDR2 FNYEAQ (reference sequence). This CDR3 has 13 residues. The CDR3 spells CASSLNLANEQFF. The DNA for the CDR3 is TGTGCTAGCAGCTTAAATTTGGCGAATGAGCAGTTCTTC.

By share, this clonotype counts as medium-sized. The rearrangement joins TRBV5-1 to TRBJ2-2; TRBD2 agrees at 7 bases. The CDR3 covers 16 residues. V gave up 2 bases and J gave up 0 bases; unmatched junction bases: 4. Germline V lookup: CDR1 SGHRS, CDR2 YFSETQ. CDR3 region: CASSFPAGANTGELFF. CDR3 nucleotides: TGCGCCAGCAGCTTCCCTGCGGGGGCGAACACCGGGGAGCTGTTTTTT. The entire variable domain, with the rest obtained from reference TRBV5-1 and TRBJ2-2, is as follows: KAGVTQTPRYLIKTRGQQVTLSCSPISGHRSVSWYQQTPGQGLQFLFEYFSETQRNKGNFPGRFSGRQFSNSRSEMNVSTLELGDSALYLCASSFPAGANTGELFFGEGSRLTVL.

There are many counts of this clonotype. J is TRBJ2-7 and V is TRBV2; the D gene is possibly TRBD2 (6 bases). Deletions cut 7 bases from V and 0 bases from J, with 10 bases between. There are 13 residues in the CDR3. From germline, CDR1 is SNHLY and CDR2 FYNNEI. The CDR3 here is CASTQGLSYEQYF. The DNA of the CDR3 is TGTGCCAGCACCCAGGGACTCTCCTACGAGCAGTACTTC.

This clonotype has a count of ten or more. V and J are TRBV20-1 and TRBJ2-2; 12 positions agree with TRBD2. The length of the CDR3 is 16 residues. Germline V gives CDR1 DFQATT, CDR2 SNEGSKA (reference sequence). With 3 bases clipped from V and 7 bases from J, the junction kept 9 bases outside the gene matches. The CDR3 sequence is CSASSPSGGVFGELFF. CDR3 coding DNA: TGCAGTGCTAGTTCTCCTAGCGGGGGGGTGTTCGGGGAGCTGTTTTTT.